This entry concerns a single TCR beta chain. The antigen this receptor binds is unknown. Base qualities are missing; no much larger clone stands one base away. This sample was taken from a study of blood T cell repertoires in COVID-19 (dated by TCRdb to between 2020 and 2021). Broadly, across the study: Collaborator samples came from the United States, Italy and Spain and covered acute and convalescent phases of COVID-19. The prospective study material was composed of cDNA or gDNA derived from T cells, B-cell-depleted T cells, or PBMCs. The dataset comprised deeply sampled blood TCRbeta repertoires from subjects exposed to, actively infected with, or recovered from COVID-19. The repertoires were released in a freely available public database meant as a resource for research on the immune response to SARS-CoV-2. The samples were drawn from two sources: the first 160 participants of the ongoing ImmuneRACE study, and over 950 subjects contributed by 6 global collaborators. The sample metadata nearly always contained a de-identified subject ID, COVID-19 status, age in years and sex. Where available, HLA class I and class II types were obtained from metadata supplied by the sample provider rather than from assay-based typing.

Paper-wide results and their limitations: The quantity of clinical and demographic metadata differed by source and by participant and was supplied without curation.

The CDR3 measures 15 amino acids from cysteine to phenylalanine. The entry retains the CDR3 DNA only, 45 bases that are in frame from base 1. Per the germline V gene, SGHTA is the CDR1 and FQGNSA is the CDR2. The germline V end is reduced by 1 base and the J end by 6 bases; junction bases left unmatched: 6. The immunoSEQ Assay, a bias-controlled multiplex PCR, was used to amplify TCRbeta CDR3 regions from genomic DNA. Per the original workflow: Within the assay, amplification of reference gene primers was used to estimate how many nucleated cells each sample contained. To quantify the absolute abundance of each unique TCRbeta CDR3 rearrangement, sequence reads were collapsed and filtered. For each sample, productive Simpson clonality was calculated as the square root of Simpson's diversity index across productive rearrangements. TCRdb mirrors the immuneACCESS table, restricted to in-frame sequences. Some clones are absent from its copies; in checked studies, under half trace to an unresolved V gene, and the reason for the others is unknown. From that table come the V and J calls and clone size; the DNA was used to work out D and trimming. The sample table records approximately 55,000 clones; roughly nine tenths of these occur just once. The top ten constitute roughly 6.2% of the sample.

The collaborating institutions used their own protocols to collect whole blood in K2EDTA tubes. For TCRbeta analysis, collaborator samples were shipped as frozen whole blood, as isolated PBMCs, or as DNA extracted from either sample type. The rearrangement joined TRBV7-2 to TRBJ2-5, with 9 middle bases fitting TRBD2. This receptor was identified in a man aged 40-55 years with acute or convalescent COVID-19. The sequenced sample consisted of peripheral blood. The encoded CDR3 is CASSLGGRAEKTQYF. The DNA reads TGTGCCAGCAGCTTAGGCGGGAGGGCCGAAAAGACCCAGTACTTC. With all but the CDR3 taken from the reference TRBV7-2 and TRBJ2-5 genes, the full variable domain is: GAGVSQSPSNKVTEKGKDVELRCDPISGHTALYWYRQSLGQGLEFLIYFQGNSAPDKSGLPSDRFSAERTGGSVSTLTIQRTQQEDSAVYLCASSLGGRAEKTQYFGPGTRLLVL.